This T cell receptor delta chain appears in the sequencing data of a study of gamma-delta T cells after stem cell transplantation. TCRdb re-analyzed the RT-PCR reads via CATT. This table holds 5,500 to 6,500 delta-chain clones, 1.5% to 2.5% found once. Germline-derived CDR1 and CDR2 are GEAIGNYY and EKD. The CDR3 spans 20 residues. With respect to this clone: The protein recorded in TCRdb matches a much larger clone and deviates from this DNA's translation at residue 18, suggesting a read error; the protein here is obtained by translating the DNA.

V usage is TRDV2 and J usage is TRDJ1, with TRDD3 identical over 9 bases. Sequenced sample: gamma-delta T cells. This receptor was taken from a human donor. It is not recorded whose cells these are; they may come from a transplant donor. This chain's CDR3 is CACDLLNPPKGDTETDKFIF. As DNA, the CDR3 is TGTGCCTGTGACCTACTAAACCCTCCTAAGGGGGATACTGAGACCGATAAATTCATCTTT.